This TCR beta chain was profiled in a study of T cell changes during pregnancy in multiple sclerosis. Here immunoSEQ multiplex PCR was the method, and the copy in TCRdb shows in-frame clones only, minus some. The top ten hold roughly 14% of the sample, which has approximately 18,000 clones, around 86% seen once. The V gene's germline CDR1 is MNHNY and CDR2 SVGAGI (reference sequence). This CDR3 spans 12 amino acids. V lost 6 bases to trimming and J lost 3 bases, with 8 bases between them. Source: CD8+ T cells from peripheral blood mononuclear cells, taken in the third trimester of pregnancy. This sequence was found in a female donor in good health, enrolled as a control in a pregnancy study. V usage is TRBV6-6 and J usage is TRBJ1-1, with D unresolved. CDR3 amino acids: CASRPEDTEAFF. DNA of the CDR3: TGTGCCAGCAGGCCTGAGGACACTGAAGCTTTCTTT.